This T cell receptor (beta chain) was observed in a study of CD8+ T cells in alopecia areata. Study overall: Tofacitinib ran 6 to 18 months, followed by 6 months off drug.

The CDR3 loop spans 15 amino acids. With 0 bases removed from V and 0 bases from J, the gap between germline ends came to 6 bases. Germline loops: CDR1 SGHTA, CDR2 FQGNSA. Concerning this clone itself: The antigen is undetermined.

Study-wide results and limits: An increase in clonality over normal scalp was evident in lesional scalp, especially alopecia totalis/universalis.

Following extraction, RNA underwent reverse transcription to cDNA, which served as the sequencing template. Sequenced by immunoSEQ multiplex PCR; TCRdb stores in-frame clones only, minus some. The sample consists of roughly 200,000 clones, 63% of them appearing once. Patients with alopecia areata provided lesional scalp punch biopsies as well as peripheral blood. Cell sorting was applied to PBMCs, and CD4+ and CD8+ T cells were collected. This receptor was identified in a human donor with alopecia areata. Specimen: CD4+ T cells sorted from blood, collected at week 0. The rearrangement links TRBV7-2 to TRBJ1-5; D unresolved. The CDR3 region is CASSLAGLSNQPQHF. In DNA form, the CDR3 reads TGTGCCAGCAGCTTAGCAGGTCTTAGCAATCAGCCCCAGCATTTT.